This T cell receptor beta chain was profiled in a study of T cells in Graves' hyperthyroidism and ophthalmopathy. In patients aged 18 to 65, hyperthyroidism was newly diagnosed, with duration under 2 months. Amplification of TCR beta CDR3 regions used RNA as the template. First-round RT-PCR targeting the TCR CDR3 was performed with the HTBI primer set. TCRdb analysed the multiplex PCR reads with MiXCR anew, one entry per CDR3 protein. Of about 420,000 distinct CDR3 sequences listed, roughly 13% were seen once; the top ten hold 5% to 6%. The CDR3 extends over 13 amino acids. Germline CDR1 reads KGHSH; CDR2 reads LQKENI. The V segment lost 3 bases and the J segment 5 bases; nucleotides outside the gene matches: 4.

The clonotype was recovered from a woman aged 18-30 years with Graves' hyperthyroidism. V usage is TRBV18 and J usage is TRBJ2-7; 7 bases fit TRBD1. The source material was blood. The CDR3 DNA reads TGTGCCAGCTCACCCGGACAGGCAAACGAGCAGTACTTC. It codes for CASSPGQANEQYF.